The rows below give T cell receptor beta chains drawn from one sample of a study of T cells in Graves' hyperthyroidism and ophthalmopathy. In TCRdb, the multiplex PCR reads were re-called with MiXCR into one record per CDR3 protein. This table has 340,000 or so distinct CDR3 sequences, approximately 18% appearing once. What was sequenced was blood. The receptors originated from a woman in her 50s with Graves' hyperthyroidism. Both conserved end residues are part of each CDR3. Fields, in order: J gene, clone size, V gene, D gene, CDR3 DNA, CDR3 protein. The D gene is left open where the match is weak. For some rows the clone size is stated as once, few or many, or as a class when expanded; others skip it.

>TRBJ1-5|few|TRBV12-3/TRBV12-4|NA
TGTGCCAGCAGTCTCAGGCAGGGGCATAGCAATCAGCCCCAGCATTTT
CASSLRQGHSNQPQHF
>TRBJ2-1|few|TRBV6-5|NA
TGTGCCAGCAGCTACCATCACAATGAGCAGTTCTTC
CASSYHHNEQFF
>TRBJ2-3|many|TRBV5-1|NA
TGCGCCAGCAGCTTGGATGCAGGCACGAACGCAGATACGCAGTATTTT
CASSLDAGTNADTQYF
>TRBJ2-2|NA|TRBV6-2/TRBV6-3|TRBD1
TGTGCCAGCACCGGGACAGGTTACACTTTGGGGACCGGGGAGCTGTTTTTT
CASTGTGYTLGTGELFF
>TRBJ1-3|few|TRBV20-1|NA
TGCAGTGCTAGAAGGAACTCTGGAAACACCATATATTTT
CSARRNSGNTIYF
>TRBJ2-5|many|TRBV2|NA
TGTGCCAGCAGTGAAATCGGGGAGCGCGGGACCCAGTACTTC
CASSEIGERGTQYF
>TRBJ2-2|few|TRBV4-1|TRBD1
TGCGCCAGCAGCCAGCAGGGGGTCTGGCTGTTTTTT
CASSQQGVWLFF
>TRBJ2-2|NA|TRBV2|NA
TGTGCCAGCAGCCCCCGGTCCGGGGAGCTGTTTTTT
CASSPRSGELFF
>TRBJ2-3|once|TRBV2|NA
TGTGCCAGCAAGGGGGAGGCAGATACGCAGTATTTT
CASKGEADTQYF
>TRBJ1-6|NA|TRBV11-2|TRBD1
TGTGCCAGCAGCTTAGATGGTTTAGGACAGGGGAATTCACCCCTCCACTTT
CASSLDGLGQGNSPLHF
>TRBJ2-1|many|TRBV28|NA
TGTGCCAGCCGTGAGGGGGGGAGCTCCAATGAGCAGTTCTTC
CASREGGSSNEQFF
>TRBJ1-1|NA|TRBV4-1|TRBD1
TGCGCCAGCAGCGCACTGACAGGGGGACCTGAAGCTTTCTTT
CASSALTGGPEAFF
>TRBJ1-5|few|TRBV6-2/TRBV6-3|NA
TGTGCCAGCAGCTTTTCACGGAGCAATCAGCCCCAGCATTTT
CASSFSRSNQPQHF
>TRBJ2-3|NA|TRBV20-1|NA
TGCAGTGCCGGAGGGGGGGGGCGTGTCCTTCCCTCAGATACGCAGTATTTT
CSAGGGGRVLPSDTQYF
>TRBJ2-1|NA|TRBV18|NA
TGTGCCAGCTCACCACCGGGGCAAGGGTCCTACAATGAGCAGTTCTTC
CASSPPGQGSYNEQFF
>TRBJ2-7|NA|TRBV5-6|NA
TGTGCCAGCAGACCGGGGTTTATGGGCGAGCAGTACTTC
CASRPGFMGEQYF
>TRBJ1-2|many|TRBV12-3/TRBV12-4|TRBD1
TGTGCCAGCAGCGACAGGGTTGGTGGCTACACCTTC
CASSDRVGGYTF
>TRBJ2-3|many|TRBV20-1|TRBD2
TGCAGTGCCGCTCTAGCGGGAGGCACAGATACGCAGTATTTT
CSAALAGGTDTQYF
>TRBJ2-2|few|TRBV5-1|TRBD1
TGCGCCAGCAGAATACAGGGGAGCCGGAACACCGGGGAGCTGTTTTTT
CASRIQGSRNTGELFF
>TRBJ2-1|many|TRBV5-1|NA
TGCGCCAGCAGCTTGGCGTCGGGTGTGGTGATTGAGCAGTTCTTC
CASSLASGVVIEQFF
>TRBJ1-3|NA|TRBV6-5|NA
TGTGCCAGCAGTTACCGCCGGGCAGGGGCTGGAAACACCATATATTTT
CASSYRRAGAGNTIYF
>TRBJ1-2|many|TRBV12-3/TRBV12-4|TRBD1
TGTGCCAGCAGTCCACATCCGGGACAGGGAAACTATGGCTACACCTTC
CASSPHPGQGNYGYTF
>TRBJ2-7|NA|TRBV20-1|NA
TGCAGTGCTAGAGATACTTCTGGGCGCTACGAGCAGTACTTC
CSARDTSGRYEQYF
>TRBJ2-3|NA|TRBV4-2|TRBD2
TGTGCCAGCAGCCCCGGGGGGGGACTAGCGGGAACAGATACGCAGTATTTT
CASSPGGGLAGTDTQYF
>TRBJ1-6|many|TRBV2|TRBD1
TGTGCCAGCAGCAATAACAGGGGGCAGGATTCACCCCTCCACTTT
CASSNNRGQDSPLHF
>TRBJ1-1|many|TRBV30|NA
TGTGCCTGGAGTGGCGGGGGACAAACTGAAGCTTTCTTT
CAWSGGGQTEAFF
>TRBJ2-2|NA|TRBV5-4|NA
TGTGCCAGCAGTGCAGGATCCACGGACACCGGGGAGCTGTTTTTT
CASSAGSTDTGELFF
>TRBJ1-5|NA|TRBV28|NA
TGTGCCAGCAGTTTAGGTCATCGGGATCAGCCCCAGCATTTT
CASSLGHRDQPQHF
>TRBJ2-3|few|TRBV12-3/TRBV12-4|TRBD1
TGTGCCAGCAGTTTCTTGGGACAGGGAGGTATGCAGTATTTT
CASSFLGQGGMQYF
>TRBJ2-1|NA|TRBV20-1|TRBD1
TGCAGTGCTAGACCGGGACAGGGTTTATACAATGAGCAGTTCTTC
CSARPGQGLYNEQFF
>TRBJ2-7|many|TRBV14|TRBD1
TGTGCCAGCAGCCAACGACCGGGACAGGGCTCCTACGAGCAGTACTTC
CASSQRPGQGSYEQYF
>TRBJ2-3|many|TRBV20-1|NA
TGCAGTGCTAGAGATGGCGGATCTAGCACAGATACGCAGTATTTT
CSARDGGSSTDTQYF
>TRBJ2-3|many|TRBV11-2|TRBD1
TGTGCCAGCAGCTTTGAGAGACAGGGGGTCGATACGCAGTATTTT
CASSFERQGVDTQYF
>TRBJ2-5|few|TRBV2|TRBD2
TGTGCCAGCGTATCCGGGACTAGCGTTGGTGAGACCCAGTACTTC
CASVSGTSVGETQYF
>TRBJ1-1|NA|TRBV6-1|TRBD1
TGTGCCAGCAGTGGGCCCCCGAGGGGGCTATTGACTGAAGCTTTCTTT
CASSGPPRGLLTEAFF
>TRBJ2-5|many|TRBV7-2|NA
TGTGCCAGCAGCTTACAGGGGCTAGGGGAGACCCAGTACTTC
CASSLQGLGETQYF
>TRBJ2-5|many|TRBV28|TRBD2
TGTGCCAGCAGCCCAGGCCTAGCGGGAGTGGAGACCCAGTACTTC
CASSPGLAGVETQYF
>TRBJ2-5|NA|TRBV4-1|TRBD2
TGCGCCAGCAGCCGGACCACTAGCGGGAGCGTTGTGAAGACCCAGTACTTC
CASSRTTSGSVVKTQYF
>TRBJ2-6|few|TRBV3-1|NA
TGTGCCAGCAGGCCAGACCGCGTCGCTGGGGCCAACGTCCTGACTTTC
CASRPDRVAGANVLTF
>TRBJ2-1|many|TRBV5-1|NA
TGCGCCAGCAGCACACCGGACGCTTACAATGAGCAGTTCTTC
CASSTPDAYNEQFF
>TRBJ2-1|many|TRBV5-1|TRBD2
TGCGCCAGCAGCTTGGCGGCGGGGGTCTACAATGAGCAGTTCTTC
CASSLAAGVYNEQFF
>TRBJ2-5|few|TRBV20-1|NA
TGCAGTGCCCTGAGCGGTCCGGGGACCCAGTACTTC
CSALSGPGTQYF
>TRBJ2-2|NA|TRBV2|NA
TGTGCCAGCACCCGGGGGGCAGACACCGGGGAGCTGTTTTTT
CASTRGADTGELFF
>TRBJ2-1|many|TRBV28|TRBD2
TGTGCCAGCAGTTTCAGCGGGACCCGATACAATGAGCAGTTCTTC
CASSFSGTRYNEQFF
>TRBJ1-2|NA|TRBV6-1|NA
TGTGCCAGCCGACAGGACTCTAACTATGGCTACACCTTC
CASRQDSNYGYTF
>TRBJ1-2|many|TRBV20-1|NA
TGCAGTGCTAGCGGCAGGGCCTATGGCTACACCTTC
CSASGRAYGYTF